Shown below are 11 T cell receptor beta chains from a single sample sequenced in a study of blood T cell repertoires in COVID-19. Repertoires were generated with immunoSEQ multiplex PCR, while TCRdb's copy carries only in-frame clones and drops some. The sample has roughly 280,000 clones, approximately 91% seen once. Sequencing was done on a sample of peripheral blood. The receptors originated from a woman in her thirties with COVID-19, enrolled during active disease.

The V gene is TRBV20-1, the J gene TRBJ2-1; 7 nucleotides line up with TRBD2. The CDR3 is made up of 11 amino acids. After removal of 8 bases from V and 13 bases from J, the junction contained 11 bases not matched to a gene. Per the germline V gene, CDR1 is DFQATT and CDR2 is SNEGSKA (reference sequence). The CDR3 is CSPGEGTTQFF. The CDR3 DNA reads as TGCAGTCCGGGGGAGGGGACTACTCAGTTCTTC.

The gene calls are TRBV2 and TRBJ2-5, with 8 bases identical to TRBD1. The CDR3 runs 15 residues. V gave up 9 bases and J gave up 0 bases; unmatched junction bases: 9. Looked up from germline, CDR1 is SNHLY and CDR2 is FYNNEI. The CDR3 loop is CASLSGTGHQETQYF. In nucleotides, the CDR3 is TGTGCCAGTCTGTCCGGGACAGGACACCAAGAGACCCAGTACTTC.

The chain is built from TRBV6-4 and TRBJ2-3, with 8 nucleotides matching TRBD2. V lost 3 bases, J lost 5 bases, and 4 bases stayed unmatched. Germline CDR1 MRHNA, CDR2 SNTAGT. CDR3 size: 14 residues. The CDR3 DNA sequence: TGTGCCAGCAGTGAAAACGGGAGGGGAGATACGCAGTATTTT. This sequence encodes CASSENGRGDTQYF.

The chain employs TRBV10-3 and TRBJ2-7, with D perhaps TRBD1 (6 bases). This CDR3 spans 13 amino acids. V dropped 10 bases and J dropped 3 bases, with 16 bases sitting between them. Looked up from germline, CDR1 is ENHRY and CDR2 is SYGVKD. CDR3 sequence: CATLQGAGYEQYF. The CDR3 DNA follows: TGTGCCACCCTACAGGGAGCTGGCTACGAGCAGTACTTC.

The J gene is TRBJ1-1, the V gene TRBV5-6; a weak D match, TRBD1 (5 bases). V lost 1 base and J 1 base, leaving 8 bases between the germline ends. This CDR3 contains 14 residues. In germline, CDR1 is SGHDT, CDR2 YYEEEE. CDR3 sequence reads: CASSLRGRNTEAFF. In DNA form, the CDR3 reads TGTGCCAGCAGCTTGAGGGGAAGGAACACTGAAGCTTTCTTT.

The chain recombines TRBV28 with TRBJ2-1; 7 bases match TRBD1. Germline CDR1 and CDR2: MDHEN and SYDVKM. Germline trimming cut 3 bases from V and 8 bases from J; bases unmatched to any gene: 13. The CDR3 extends over 16 amino acids. The DNA for the CDR3 is TGTGCCAGCAGTTTGGGATTCAGGGAGCAGGGGGATGAGCAGTTCTTC. It yields the protein CASSLGFREQGDEQFF. Combining the CDR3 with reference TRBV28 and TRBJ2-1 gives the whole variable domain DVKVTQSSRYLVKRTGEKVFLECVQDMDHENMFWYRQDPGLGLRLIYFSYDVKMKEKGDIPEGYSVSREKKERFSLILESASTNQTSMYLCASSLGFREQGDEQFFGPGTRLTVL.

The chain employs TRBV29-1 and TRBJ2-4; D is possibly TRBD1 (7 bases). Germline CDR1 is SQVTM and CDR2 is ANQGSEA. This CDR3 is 14 amino acids long. The V gene lost 7 bases and the J gene lost 1 base, with 14 bases spanning the gap. CDR3 loop: CSAAQGGAKNIQYF. The CDR3, as DNA: TGCAGCGCTGCGCAGGGGGGCGCCAAAAACATTCAGTACTTC.

The rearrangement uses TRBV3-1 (or the pseudogene TRBV3-2) and TRBJ2-7; possible D gene TRBD2, 6 bases. Germline V gives CDR1 LGHDT, CDR2 YNNKEL (reference sequence). Trimming took off 0 bases at V and 2 bases at J, with 20 bases between the two ends. The CDR3 length is 18 residues. CDR3 DNA sequence: TGTGCCAGCAGCCAAGATAGGAGTTTGGGGACTCGCACCTACGAGCAGTACTTC. It translates to CASSQDRSLGTRTYEQYF.

The chain joins TRBV5-1 to TRBJ1-1, with 8 bases that match TRBD1. Germline V CDR1 and CDR2: SGHRS, YFSETQ. The CDR3 contains 14 residues. V was clipped by 2 bases and J by 6 bases; unmatched bases: 6. The CDR3 coding sequence is TGCGCCAGCAGCTTTCGACAGGGGAGGGCTGAAGCTTTCTTT. This sequence encodes CASSFRQGRAEAFF. The variable domain in full, with the rest retrieved from reference TRBV5-1 and TRBJ1-1, is KAGVTQTPRYLIKTRGQQVTLSCSPISGHRSVSWYQQTPGQGLQFLFEYFSETQRNKGNFPGRFSGRQFSNSRSEMNVSTLELGDSALYLCASSFRQGRAEAFFGQGTRLTVV.

The V call is TRBV5-6, the J call TRBJ2-3; 8 nucleotides line up with TRBD2. Germline CDR1 SGHDT, CDR2 YYEEEE. The CDR3 is 13 amino acids. The trim removed 0 bases at V and 9 bases at J, leaving 3 bases unmatched. The CDR3 sequence is CASSLARGGTQYF. The CDR3 DNA reads TGTGCCAGCAGCTTGGCCCGGGGGGGCACGCAGTATTTT.

The gene calls are TRBV7-3 and TRBJ2-3, with D possibly being TRBD2 (5 bases). The germline V gene has CDR1 SGHTA and CDR2 FQGTGA. Trimming removed 5 bases at V and 9 bases at J, with 21 bases between. The length of the CDR3 is 15 residues. CDR3 nucleotide sequence: TGTGCCAGCAGCCCTGAGGGTCATGCTGAGGGAACGCAGTATTTT. The encoded protein is CASSPEGHAEGTQYF.